The sequence of this T cell receptor beta chain was determined in a study of blood T cell repertoires in COVID-19. For the study at large: Material from acute and convalescent COVID-19 was sourced from the United States, Italy and Spain. PBMCs, B-cell-depleted T cells, or T cells provided the cDNA or gDNA that made up the material.

Trimming took 9 bases from V and 5 from J; bases not matched to a gene: 9. The CDR3 contains 14 residues. Per germline, CDR1 ENHRY and CDR2 SYGVKD. A remark on this clone: The sample contains more than one DNA sequence encoding this CDR3.

Authors' methods: Reference gene primer amplification gave estimated nucleated cell counts. Profiling relied on immunoSEQ multiplex PCR, and the TCRdb table lists in-frame clones only, not all of them. For V, J and clone size, that table is used; D and trimming come from the DNA. The table has over 100,000 clones, more than 65% seen once. J is TRBJ2-7 and V is TRBV10-3; 11 nucleotides line up with TRBD1. The receptor was isolated from a woman at least 80 years old with active or convalescent COVID-19. Sequencing was carried out using peripheral blood. The CDR3 DNA reads as TGTGCCATTAGAGTGGACAGGGGGCACCACGAGCAGTACTTC. Its protein product is CAIRVDRGHHEQYF.